Presented here are 21 T cell receptor beta chains from one specimen sequenced in a study of monozygotic twins with inflammatory bowel disease. One entry per CDR3 protein, without DNA, is what TCRdb gives after re-calling the 5' RACE reads. The sample data list around 450,000 distinct CDR3 sequences. The sequencing sample was made of blood. These receptors all come from a human donor with ulcerative colitis or Crohn's disease, or a healthy co-twin of an affected twin (not recorded which).

This chain uses TRBV25-1 with TRBJ1-2; lacking DNA, the TRBD1 call made by TCRdb goes unchecked. The V gene's germline CDR1 is MGHDK and CDR2 SYGVNS. This CDR3 spans 15 amino acids. CDR3 sequence: CASIQQGLADYGYTF.

The rearrangement joins TRBV20-1 to TRBJ1-5. Germline V gene lookup returns CDR1 DFQATT and CDR2 SNEGSKA (reference sequence). This CDR3 comprises 12 residues. CDR3 sequence: CSASSSNQPQHF.

The chain has TRBV20-1 and TRBJ1-3; TCRdb selects TRBD1, and the lack of DNA leaves this call unchecked. Germline V gives CDR1 DFQATT, CDR2 SNEGSKA (reference sequence). This CDR3 is built from 13 residues. The CDR3 reads CSAPHRVGNTIYF.

This chain links TRBV10-3 with TRBJ2-7; the TCRdb D gene call, TRBD1, has no DNA to confirm it. The CDR3 has 13 residues. Germline-derived CDR1 and CDR2 are ENHRY and SYGVKD. This CDR3 reads CAITGQGLSEQYF.

The V call is TRBV28, the J call TRBJ2-1; absent DNA, TCRdb's TRBD1 call cannot be checked. The CDR3 spans 14 residues. Germline V CDR1 and CDR2: MDHEN, SYDVKM. The CDR3 protein is CASSTGGAYNEQFF. Full variable domain (remainder filled in from reference TRBV28 and TRBJ2-1): DVKVTQSSRYLVKRTGEKVFLECVQDMDHENMFWYRQDPGLGLRLIYFSYDVKMKEKGDIPEGYSVSREKKERFSLILESASTNQTSMYLCASSTGGAYNEQFFGPGTRLTVL.

The chain couples TRBV5-1 to TRBJ2-1; the TCRdb call, TRBD2, lacks DNA for checking. The CDR3 sequence is 16 residues long. Germline V lookup: CDR1 SGHRS, CDR2 YFSETQ. Here the CDR3 reads CASSYGTTSSYNEQFF.

The rearrangement joins TRBV20-1 to TRBJ2-3; TCRdb's D gene call, TRBD2, goes unchecked for lack of DNA. CDR1 is DFQATT, CDR2 SNEGSKA, per germline (reference sequence). CDR3 length equals 16 residues. CDR3 sequence: CSARRTSGAFTDTQYF.

V gene TRBV7-2 combines with J gene TRBJ2-3; the TCRdb D gene call, TRBD1, has no DNA to confirm it. The germline V gene encodes CDR1 SGHTA and CDR2 FQGNSA. The CDR3 runs to 17 residues. CDR3 region: CASSRDLRDRVTDTQYF. Full variable domain (missing parts from reference TRBV7-2 and TRBJ2-3): GAGVSQSPSNKVTEKGKDVELRCDPISGHTALYWYRQSLGQGLEFLIYFQGNSAPDKSGLPSDRFSAERTGGSVSTLTIQRTQQEDSAVYLCASSRDLRDRVTDTQYFGPGTRLTVL.

V and J are TRBV6-5 and TRBJ1-1; the D call from TCRdb, TRBD1, cannot be confirmed without DNA. CDR3 size: 14 residues. The germline CDR1 and CDR2 sequences are MNHEY and SVGAGI. CDR3 amino acids: CASTVTVTGGVAFF.

J is TRBJ2-3 and V is TRBV13; TCRdb designates TRBD1, a call that cannot be tested without DNA. The CDR3 contains 12 residues. CDR1 is PRHDT and CDR2 is FYEKMQ in the germline V gene (reference sequence). The CDR3 here is CASSAPLGTQYF.

The V call is TRBV6-5, the J call TRBJ2-7; there is no DNA to check the TCRdb D call of TRBD1. The CDR3 has 14 amino acids. Germline V gene sequence: CDR1 MNHEY, CDR2 SVGAGI. The CDR3 protein is CASSSRDDSYEQYF.

CDR3 sequence reads: CASWVGDNEQFF. The chain is built from TRBV5-1 and TRBJ2-1. The CDR3 runs to 12 residues. Per the germline V gene, CDR1 is SGHRS and CDR2 is YFSETQ.

V gene TRBV15 combines with J gene TRBJ1-3. The CDR3 sequence is 12 residues long. Germline V gene data show CDR1 as LNHNV and CDR2 as YYDKDF (reference sequence). The CDR3 region is CATGHSGNTIYF.

This chain uses TRBV2 with TRBJ2-5; TCRdb indicates TRBD1, and absent DNA this call remains unverified. Germline loops: CDR1 SNHLY, CDR2 FYNNEI. The CDR3 loop spans 14 amino acids. This chain's CDR3 is CASSEAGGRETQYF.

The chain links TRBV5-1 to TRBJ2-3; the D call from TCRdb, TRBD1, cannot be confirmed without DNA. This CDR3 is 14 amino acids long. CDR1 is SGHRS, CDR2 YFSETQ, per germline. CDR3 sequence reads: CASSFGGNADTQYF. The full variable domain, with the rest looked up from reference TRBV5-1 and TRBJ2-3, is KAGVTQTPRYLIKTRGQQVTLSCSPISGHRSVSWYQQTPGQGLQFLFEYFSETQRNKGNFPGRFSGRQFSNSRSEMNVSTLELGDSALYLCASSFGGNADTQYFGPGTRLTVL.

The chain couples TRBV29-1 to TRBJ2-7; the D call of TRBD1 rests on TCRdb alone, since no DNA is present to check it. The CDR3 is 13 amino acids. Germline CDR1 SQVTM, CDR2 ANQGSEA. The CDR3: CSVDNSGTGEQYF.

The gene calls are TRBV29-1 and TRBJ1-1. The CDR3 extends over 12 amino acids. Germline V gene lookup returns CDR1 SQVTM and CDR2 ANQGSEA. The chain's CDR3 is CSVEIANTEAFF.

The gene calls are TRBV5-1 and TRBJ1-2; the TCRdb call, TRBD1, lacks DNA for checking. The CDR3 covers 17 residues. CDR1 is SGHRS, CDR2 YFSETQ, per germline. The chain's CDR3 is CASSSSTTGQGIYGYTF.

CDR3 sequence: CATSRGGTGTGPLHF. The chain joins TRBV15 to TRBJ1-6; TCRdb outputs TRBD1, but without DNA this stays unchecked. Germline V gene sequence: CDR1 LNHNV, CDR2 YYDKDF (reference sequence). The CDR3 covers 15 residues.

The V and J genes are TRBV12-3 or TRBV12-4 and TRBJ1-5; TCRdb indicates TRBD1, and absent DNA this call remains unverified. The CDR3 extends over 16 amino acids. This CDR3 is CASSRFTGKGNQPQHF.

This chain joins TRBV10-3 and TRBJ1-6. Per the germline V gene, CDR1 is ENHRY and CDR2 is SYGVKD. This CDR3 is 14 amino acids long. CDR3 protein: CAISEERNNSPLHF.